This record covers a single T cell receptor (beta chain). Its matching antigen is unknown. CDR1 and CDR2 from the germline V gene are LGHNA and YSLEER. The CDR3 sequence is 15 residues long. The V end was cut by 0 bases, the J end by 0 bases, with 8 bases between. Sequencing of each sample assayed some 9.2 x 10^4 TCR templates. Produced via immunoSEQ multiplex PCR; TCRdb's table is partial and in-frame only. The profile shows some 100,000 clones, approximately 91% of them singletons. This record belongs to a study of siplizumab effects on memory and regulatory T cells. Findings of the study overall: Whether proliferating Tregs in siplizumab cultures suppress was not functionally confirmed. Both greater diversity than memory cells and a major contribution to the alloresponse seemed to characterize naive T cells. The authors mapped only a minor fraction of alloreactive clones to unstimulated subsets.

This chain links TRBV4-3 with TRBJ1-2; no clear D gene. The source material was CD4+ T cells sorted from blood. The sequence was obtained from a human donor in good health. The CDR3 DNA reads as TGCGCCAGCAGCCAAGATACGGGCTCTAACTATGGCTACACCTTC. As protein: CASSQDTGSNYGYTF.